This T cell receptor beta chain was observed in a study of blood T cell repertoires in COVID-19. Across the whole study: The samples span acute and convalescent COVID-19 from the United States, Italy and Spain. From T cells, B-cell-depleted T cells, or PBMCs came the material, which was cDNA or gDNA.

Original data processing: Amplified reference gene primers provided the basis for estimating nucleated cell counts. Assay used: immunoSEQ multiplex PCR; TCRdb lists only in-frame clones, some missing. V and J calls and clone size are given by that table; D and trimming were obtained from the DNA. The sample lists 85,000 to 90,000 clones; roughly 80% were seen once. This CDR3 contains 17 residues. V lost 4 bases to trimming and J lost 6 bases; unmatched junction nucleotides: 16. Per germline, CDR1 SGDLS and CDR2 YYNGEE. This clone was found a few times. This TCR derives from a woman older than 75 with active or convalescent COVID-19. This chain uses TRBV9 with TRBJ1-2; 9 bases are shared with TRBD1. Sequenced: peripheral blood. The CDR3 DNA is TGTGCCAGCAGCCGGACAGGGGATGCTTTTGGGGCTGATGGCTACACCTTC. It encodes CASSRTGDAFGADGYTF.